The 32 T cell receptor beta chains given below trace back to one sample, sequenced in a study of CD4 and CD8 cells across lung adenocarcinoma regions. One entry per CDR3 protein results from TCRdb running MiXCR on the PCR reads. The table includes some 20,000 distinct CDR3 sequences, 46% detected once. Input material: CD4+ T cells from the margin of a lung tumor. These receptors all stem from a male donor with lung adenocarcinoma. The CD4 and CD8 labels of this study may be unreliable.

CDR3 sequence reads: CASIDSLLAKNIQYF. The CDR3 DNA follows: TGTGCCAGCATAGACAGCCTTTTAGCCAAAAACATTCAGTACTTC. V usage is TRBV6-1 and J usage is TRBJ2-4; a weak D match, TRBD1 (5 bases). CDR1 and CDR2 from the germline V gene are MNHNS and SASEGT. The V gene lost 7 bases and the J gene lost 0 bases, with 13 bases spanning the gap. The CDR3 covers 15 residues.

This clonotype was recorded many times. CDR3 amino acids: CASSPGGSLRWLANEKLFF. The CDR3 nucleotides are TGTGCCAGCAGTCCGGGGGGCAGTTTAAGGTGGCTGGCTAATGAAAAACTGTTTTTT. The chain links TRBV6-1 to TRBJ1-4; D is perhaps TRBD1 (6 bases). CDR1 is MNHNS and CDR2 is SASEGT in the germline V gene. Between the trimmed V and J ends, which lost 5 bases and 3 bases, there was a span of 25 bases. The CDR3 runs to 19 residues.

CDR3 region: CASSYLGHRLNAQYF. In DNA form, the CDR3 reads TGTGCCAGCAGTTACTTGGGACACCGTCTCAACGCGCAGTATTTT. The chain links TRBV6-5 to TRBJ2-3, with D possibly being TRBD1 (6 bases). This CDR3 has 15 amino acids. Germline V gives CDR1 MNHEY, CDR2 SVGAGI. V gave up 1 base and J gave up 10 bases, with 18 bases separating them.

The rearrangement joins TRBV6-1 to TRBJ2-3; 7 bases map to TRBD2. Germline V CDR1 and CDR2: MNHNS, SASEGT. CDR3 length: 15 residues. CDR3 loop: CGGGEGAREADTQYF. The CDR3 DNA sequence: TGTGGCGGGGGTGAAGGGGCACGGGAGGCAGATACGCAGTATTTT.

A few counts support this clonotype. This rearrangement joins TRBV6-1 to TRBJ1-3; D uncertain. V lost 2 bases, J lost 0 bases, and 2 bases lay in between. Germline CDR1 MNHNS, CDR2 SASEGT. CDR3 size: 13 residues. CDR3 nucleotide sequence: TGTGCCAGCAGTGAATACTCTGGAAACACCATATATTTT. It yields the protein CASSEYSGNTIYF.

This clonotype was seen ten or more times. V and J are TRBV6-2 or TRBV6-3 and TRBJ2-1; 7 bases are a match to TRBD2. Judging by the DNA end, TRBJ2-5 fits better; the J call may be wrong. The CDR3 runs to 15 residues. Per the germline V gene, CDR1 is MNHEY and CDR2 is SVGEGT. The DNA of the CDR3 is TGTGCCAGCAGCTCAGGGACTACCCTAGGCGAGACCCAGTACTTC. It encodes CASSSGTTLGETQYF.

This chain connects TRBV4-1 to TRBJ2-1; 13 nucleotides match TRBD2. The CDR3 has 18 residues. CDR1 is MGHRA, CDR2 YSYEKL, per germline. Trimming cost V 0 bases and J 2 bases; bases outside gene matches: 4. CDR3 DNA sequence: TGCGCCAGCAGCCAAGACCCCGGACTAGCGGGAGCCTACAATGAGCAGTTCTTC. Translated, it gives CASSQDPGLAGAYNEQFF.

In this sample, this clonotype turned up a few times. The V call is TRBV27, the J call TRBJ2-6; 8 nucleotides match TRBD1. The CDR3 length is 17 residues. The germline gives CDR1 MNHEY, CDR2 SMNVEV (reference sequence). V was clipped by 5 bases and J by 2 bases; unmatched bases: 8. CDR3 sequence (DNA): TGTGCCAGCAGTCCCTGGACAGGGAACCCTGGGGCCAACGTCCTGACTTTC. It yields the protein CASSPWTGNPGANVLTF. Drawing the rest from reference TRBV27 and TRBJ2-6, the complete variable domain is EAQVTQNPRYLITVTGKKLTVTCSQNMNHEYMSWYRQDPGLGLRQIYYSMNVEVTDKGDVPEGYKVSRKEKRNFPLILESPSPNQTSLYFCASSPWTGNPGANVLTFGAGSRLTVL.

This clonotype was seen ten or more times. The chain combines TRBV28 with TRBJ1-2; D might be TRBD1 (5 bases). Deletions cut 3 bases from V and 8 bases from J, with 19 bases between. The CDR3 is made up of 15 amino acids. Germline lookup yields CDR1 MDHEN and CDR2 SYDVKM. CDR3 coding DNA: TGTGCCAGCAGTTTGGGGCAGGTTTGGAACAACGGCTACACCTTC. It specifies CASSLGQVWNNGYTF.

This clonotype was counted a single time. A read error may account for a junction end that differs from germline. This chain joins TRBV27 and TRBJ2-5; no firm D call. This CDR3 has 17 residues. Germline V CDR1 and CDR2: MNHEY, SMNVEV (reference sequence). The CDR3 DNA sequence: TGTGCCAGCAGTCCGGGCCGCGTGGGTCGTGAGCAAGAGACCCAGTACTTT. Translated, it gives CASSPGRVGREQETQYF.

The chain is built from TRBV10-3 and TRBJ2-5; D could derive from TRBD1 or TRBD2 (6 bases each). The CDR3 extends over 14 amino acids. Germline V gene data show CDR1 as ENHRY and CDR2 as SYGVKD. The CDR3 sequence: CAGLGGGDQETQYF. CDR3 nucleotides: TGTGCGGGGCTCGGGGGCGGTGACCAAGAGACCCAGTACTTC.

This clonotype was counted ten times or more. V usage is TRBV28 and J usage is TRBJ1-2, with D possibly being TRBD1 (6 bases). CDR3 size: 16 residues. Per germline, CDR1 MDHEN and CDR2 SYDVKM. V lost 3 bases and J lost 0, with 14 bases in between. The CDR3 reads CASSFDYRVSNYGYTF. The CDR3 nucleotides are TGTGCCAGCAGTTTTGACTACAGGGTTTCTAACTATGGCTACACCTTC.

This clonotype was seen at least ten times. This rearrangement joins TRBV6-5 to TRBJ2-1, with D perhaps TRBD2 (6 bases). The CDR3 spans 14 residues. Trimming shortened V by 1 base and J by 6 bases, and 10 bases separated the two germline ends. Germline loops: CDR1 MNHEY, CDR2 SVGAGI. The CDR3 sequence: CASSYFNSGNEQFF. The CDR3 DNA reads TGTGCCAGCAGTTACTTCAATAGCGGCAATGAGCAGTTCTTC.

The chain employs TRBV6-1 and TRBJ2-1; a weak D match, TRBD2 (6 bases). Germline V gives CDR1 MNHNS, CDR2 SASEGT. This CDR3 is 18 amino acids long. V was cut by 2 bases and J by 0 bases, with 17 bases left in between. The CDR3 reads CASSEYAERASSYNEQFF. The CDR3 nucleotides are TGTGCCAGCAGTGAATACGCTGAGCGGGCAAGCTCCTACAATGAGCAGTTCTTC.

Sample share makes this clonotype medium-sized (0.01 to 0.1%). The genes are TRBV6-1 and TRBJ2-5; D not resolved. The ends were cut back, 10 bases at V and 5 bases at J, with 11 bases in the middle. CDR1 is MNHNS and CDR2 is SASEGT in the germline V gene. This CDR3 has 11 amino acids. The CDR3 nucleotides read TGTGCCACCCATTTGTTGGAGACCCAGTACTTC. This codes for CATHLLETQYF.

The V and J genes are TRBV20-1 and TRBJ2-1, with 11 nucleotides matching TRBD2. Germline-derived CDR1 and CDR2 are DFQATT and SNEGSKA (reference sequence). Trimming cost V 6 bases and J 7 bases; bases outside gene matches: 11. The CDR3 covers 15 residues. CDR3 nucleotides: TGCAGTGCGGCCCATGGACTAGCGGGTGTAAATGAGCAGTTCTTC. Its translation: CSAAHGLAGVNEQFF.

Note on this clonotype: Sequence at one end of the junction differs from germline and may be a read error. The chain links TRBV6-5 to TRBJ2-3; 7 bases are a match to TRBD1. This CDR3 is built from 15 residues. Germline CDR1 is MNHEY and CDR2 is SVGAGI. CDR3 amino acids: CASSYSYQGTDMQYF. The CDR3 bases are TGTGCCAGCAGTTACTCGTACCAGGGGACAGATATGCAGTATTTT.

Of note for this clonotype: A read error may explain this, as a much larger clone is one base away. The chain joins TRBV6-1 to TRBJ2-1; TRBD2 aligns across 7 bases. The J call may be in error: the DNA end matches TRBJ2-7 better. The length of the CDR3 is 13 residues. The germline V gene encodes CDR1 MNHNS and CDR2 SASEGT. The CDR3 sequence is CAGRQRDSYEQYF. The CDR3 nucleotides are TGTGCCGGCAGGCAGCGGGACTCCTACGAGCAGTACTTC.

This clonotype was detected only a few times. The chain uses TRBV6-1 and TRBJ2-3; TRBD2 aligns across 10 bases. The V gene's germline CDR1 is MNHNS and CDR2 SASEGT. After removal of 6 bases from V and 6 bases from J, the junction contained 12 bases not matched to a gene. The CDR3 is 16 amino acids. The CDR3 protein is CASRLQLSGGSDTQYF. DNA of the CDR3: TGTGCCAGCAGGCTTCAGCTTAGCGGGGGGAGTGATACGCAGTATTTT.

V usage is TRBV6-5 and J usage is TRBJ2-3; 9 bases line up with TRBD2. Trimming removed 10 bases from V and 5 bases from J; junction bases left unmatched: 10. CDR1 is MNHEY and CDR2 is SVGAGI in the germline V gene. The CDR3 consists of 14 residues. CDR3 DNA sequence: TGTGCCAACAGATTAGCGGGAGTGGGAGATACGCAGTATTTT. It yields the protein CANRLAGVGDTQYF.

This chain links TRBV24-1 with TRBJ2-1; weak D call: TRBD2 (6 bases). In germline, CDR1 is KGHDR, CDR2 SFDVKD. The V and J ends lost 0 bases and 4 bases respectively, with 9 bases between them. The CDR3 has 15 residues. In nucleotides, the CDR3 is TGTGCCACCAGTGATTTGCTCAGCGGGTACAATGAGCAGTTCTTC. This encodes CATSDLLSGYNEQFF.

On this clonotype itself: The final CDR3 position lacks the conserved phenylalanine or tryptophan, pointing to a likely read error. Because the CDR3's place on the DNA is in doubt, the DNA is left out and the CDR3 is given as listed by TCRdb. The V call is TRBV19, the J call TRBJ2-5; the listed D gene, TRBD1, was not tested against the DNA. Per germline, CDR1 LNHDA and CDR2 SQIVND (reference sequence). The CDR3 numbers 8 amino acids, ends counted. This CDR3 is CAYEIIHR.

Notes on this clonotype: One end of the junction does not line up with germline, which may come from a read error. V and J are TRBV6-1 and TRBJ2-3, with 9 bases matching TRBD2. The CDR3 totals 14 residues. From germline, CDR1 is MNHNS and CDR2 SASEGT. The CDR3 nucleotides are TGTGCGGGCAGCGGGGGGATTGACCAGGAGACGCAGTATTTC. Encoded protein: CAGSGGIDQETQYF.

The chain combines TRBV20-1 with TRBJ2-5, with D uncertain. The V end lost 3 bases, the J end lost 2 bases, and 19 bases lay between the germline ends. In germline, CDR1 is DFQATT, CDR2 SNEGSKA (reference sequence). This CDR3 contains 16 residues. The CDR3: CSASSIFRAGQETQYF. The DNA of the CDR3 is TGCAGTGCTAGTTCCATTTTCCGGGCCGGACAAGAGACCCAGTACTTC.

V is TRBV30 and J is TRBJ1-4; D may be TRBD1 (6 bases). Trimming shortened V by 0 bases and J by 6 bases, and 8 bases separated the two germline ends. CDR3 length: 13 residues. Germline CDR1 reads GTSNPN; CDR2 reads SVGIG (reference sequence). CDR3 sequence: CAWSVQGDEKLFF. The DNA of the CDR3 is TGTGCCTGGAGTGTACAGGGAGATGAAAAACTGTTTTTT.

This clonotype was recorded a few times. The genes are TRBV29-1 and TRBJ2-1, with 7 bases matching TRBD2. The V gene's germline CDR1 is SQVTM and CDR2 ANQGSEA. The ends lost 6 bases at V and 7 bases at J; junction bases unmatched: 12. The CDR3 contains 14 residues. In nucleotides, the CDR3 is TGCAGCGTCCTAGGGACTAAGGAGGAGAATGAGCAGTTCTTC. Protein product: CSVLGTKEENEQFF.

A note on this clonotype: The germline gene is not matched at one end of the junction; a read error may be the cause. V usage is TRBV15 and J usage is TRBJ2-5; D could derive from TRBD1 or TRBD2 (5 bases each). CDR3 length: 16 amino acids. Germline V gives CDR1 LNHNV, CDR2 YYDKDF (reference sequence). In nucleotides, the CDR3 is TGTGCCACCAGCAGAGATGAGGGGACGGACACAGATACCCAGTATTTC. Translating it yields CATSRDEGTDTDTQYF.

The chain carries TRBV4-1 and TRBJ2-4, with D possibly being TRBD1 or TRBD2 (5 bases each). Germline V lookup: CDR1 MGHRA, CDR2 YSYEKL. The V gene lost 1 base and the J gene lost 13 bases, with 23 bases spanning the gap. This CDR3 is 16 amino acids long. The CDR3 is CASSQAGLCAKNTQYF. The CDR3 coding sequence is TGCGCCAGCAGCCAAGCGGGGCTGTGTGCCAAAAACACGCAGTACTTC.

The chain uses TRBV4-1 and TRBJ2-1, with D perhaps matching TRBD1 (5 bases). V lost 0 bases, J lost 5 bases, and 11 bases lay in between. CDR3 length equals 15 residues. The germline V gene encodes CDR1 MGHRA and CDR2 YSYEKL. The CDR3 nucleotides are TGCGCCAGCAGCCAAGAAAGGACATTCCACAATGAGCAGTTCTTC. Its protein is CASSQERTFHNEQFF.

V gene TRBV6-5 combines with J gene TRBJ2-3; D is undetermined. Germline V gene sequence: CDR1 MNHEY, CDR2 SVGAGI. The CDR3 contains 15 residues. V lost 3 bases and J 2 bases, leaving 12 bases between the germline ends. The chain's CDR3 is CASSYQSALTDTQYF. The CDR3 DNA follows: TGTGCCAGCAGTTATCAGTCAGCCCTCACAGATACGCAGTATTTT.

Only one count was recorded for this clonotype. One end of the junction does not line up with germline, which may come from a read error. The chain carries TRBV5-4 and TRBJ2-3; D is unclear. The V gene's germline CDR1 is SGHNT and CDR2 YYREEE (reference sequence). The CDR3 totals 12 residues. The CDR3 sequence: CASSFVSDTQYF. As DNA, the CDR3 is TGTGCCAGTAGCTTCGTTTCCGATACGCAGTATTTT.

The chain has TRBV10-2 and TRBJ2-5; D is unclear. Judging by the DNA end, TRBJ2-3 fits better; the J call may be wrong. The germline V gene has CDR1 WSHSY and CDR2 SAAADI. This CDR3 comprises 14 residues. The CDR3: CAGSRVADQETQYF. For the CDR3, the DNA is TGCGCGGGCAGCCGGGTGGCAGACCAAGAGACCCAGTATTTT.